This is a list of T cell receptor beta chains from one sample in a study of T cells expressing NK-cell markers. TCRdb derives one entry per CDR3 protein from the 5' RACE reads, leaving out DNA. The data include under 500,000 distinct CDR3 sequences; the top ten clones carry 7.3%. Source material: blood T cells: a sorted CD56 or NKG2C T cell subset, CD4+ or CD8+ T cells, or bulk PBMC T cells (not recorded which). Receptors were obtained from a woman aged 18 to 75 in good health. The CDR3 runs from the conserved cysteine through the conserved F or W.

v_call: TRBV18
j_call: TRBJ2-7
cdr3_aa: CASSPDTAYEQYF

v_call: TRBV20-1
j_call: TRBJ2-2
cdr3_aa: CSARGLAGTGELFF

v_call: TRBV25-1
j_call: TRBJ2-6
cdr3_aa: CASKFTTSGANVLTF

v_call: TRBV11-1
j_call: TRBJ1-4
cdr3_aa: CASSPGQFREKLFF

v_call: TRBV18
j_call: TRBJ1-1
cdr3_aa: CASSPPSFRAEAFF

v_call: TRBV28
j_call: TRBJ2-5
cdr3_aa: CASSFYDLRGTQYF

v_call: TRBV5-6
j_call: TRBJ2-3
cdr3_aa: CASTPRGGGSTDTQYF

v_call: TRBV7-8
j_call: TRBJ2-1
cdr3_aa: CASSPQPRGMGNEQFF

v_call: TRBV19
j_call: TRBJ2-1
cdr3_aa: CASSWSGPYNEQFF

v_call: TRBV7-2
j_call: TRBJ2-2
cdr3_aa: CASSLAGGTGGNTGELFF

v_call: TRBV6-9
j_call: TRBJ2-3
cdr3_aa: CASSPPLGGDTDTQYF

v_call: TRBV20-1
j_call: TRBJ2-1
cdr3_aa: CSARVGTGESYNEQFF

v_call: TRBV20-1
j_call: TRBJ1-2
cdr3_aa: CSALPGQIYGYTF

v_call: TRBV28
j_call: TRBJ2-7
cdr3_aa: CASRETGEHEQYF

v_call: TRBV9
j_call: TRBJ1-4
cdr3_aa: CASSVRNIKGEKLFF

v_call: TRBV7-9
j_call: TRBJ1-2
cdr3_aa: CASSLQTDYGYTF

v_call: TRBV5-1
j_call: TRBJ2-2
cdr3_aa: CASSARQGAKTTGELFF

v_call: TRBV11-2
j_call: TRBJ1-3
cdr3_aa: CASSLALGGPAAIYF

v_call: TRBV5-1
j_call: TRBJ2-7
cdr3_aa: CASSSGTSWEQYF

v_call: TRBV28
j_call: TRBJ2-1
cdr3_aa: CASSGGGTTYDEQFF

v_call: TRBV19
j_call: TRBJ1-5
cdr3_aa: CASSSQMQPQHF

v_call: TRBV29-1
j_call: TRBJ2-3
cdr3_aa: CSDQTGAGYPSTDTQYF

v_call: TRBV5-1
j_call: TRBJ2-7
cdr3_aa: CASSQLSSYEQYF

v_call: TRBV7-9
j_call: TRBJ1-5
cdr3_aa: CASSTYDRRGNQPQHF

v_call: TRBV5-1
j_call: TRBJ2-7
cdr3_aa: CASSLESSRGEQYF

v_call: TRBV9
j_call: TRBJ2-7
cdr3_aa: CASSPRPDGSDGEQYF

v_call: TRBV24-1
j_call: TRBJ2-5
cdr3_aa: CATSEGGAGGRETQYF

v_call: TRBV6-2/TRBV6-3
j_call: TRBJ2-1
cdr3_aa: CASSYGRGNEQFF

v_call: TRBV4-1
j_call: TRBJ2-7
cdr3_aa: CASSQDRLAGFYEQYF

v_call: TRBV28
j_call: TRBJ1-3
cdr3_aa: CASSSPTGGYRNTIYF

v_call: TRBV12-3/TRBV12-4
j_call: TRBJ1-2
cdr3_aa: CASTFGRSGGGYTF

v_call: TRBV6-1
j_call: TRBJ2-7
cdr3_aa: CASRFRDSSYEQYF

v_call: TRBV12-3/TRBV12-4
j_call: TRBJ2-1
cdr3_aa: CASSLPPGLNNEQFF

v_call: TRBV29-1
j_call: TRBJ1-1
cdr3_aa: CSVVSPGGATEAFF

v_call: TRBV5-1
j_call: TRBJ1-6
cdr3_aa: CASSVDLVQALHF

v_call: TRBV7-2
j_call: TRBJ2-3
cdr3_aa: CASSLGPASDTQYF

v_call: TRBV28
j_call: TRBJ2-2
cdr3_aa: CASTKFRGTGETGELFF

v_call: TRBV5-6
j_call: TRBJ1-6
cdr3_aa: CASSWVPGTNSPLHF

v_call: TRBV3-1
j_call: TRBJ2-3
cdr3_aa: CASSQDASGGPTSTDTQYF

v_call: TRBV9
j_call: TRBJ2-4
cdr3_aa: CASSAGRATKNIQYF

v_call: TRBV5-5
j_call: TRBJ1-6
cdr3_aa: CASSLETASLPLHF

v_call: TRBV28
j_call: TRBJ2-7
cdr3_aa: CASSFWGSSYEQYF

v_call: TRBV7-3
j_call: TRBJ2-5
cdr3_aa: CASSQDRVETQYF

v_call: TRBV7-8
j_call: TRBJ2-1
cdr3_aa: CASSTALGSYNEQFF

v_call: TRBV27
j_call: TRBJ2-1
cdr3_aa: CASSGGGTRQFF

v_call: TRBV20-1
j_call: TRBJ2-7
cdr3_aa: CSASPGTSEWYEQYF

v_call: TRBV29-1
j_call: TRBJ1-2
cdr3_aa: CSAGGETGVGYGYTF

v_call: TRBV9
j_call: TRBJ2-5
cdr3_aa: CASSVQGETQYF

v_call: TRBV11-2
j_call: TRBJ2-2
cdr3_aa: CASSLGKPTNTGELFF

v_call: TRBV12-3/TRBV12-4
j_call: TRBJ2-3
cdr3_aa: CASSGNTDTQYF

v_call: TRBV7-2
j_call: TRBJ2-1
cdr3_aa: CASSPVAGVVNEQFF

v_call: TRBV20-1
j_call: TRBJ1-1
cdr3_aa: CSALGQGVTEAFF

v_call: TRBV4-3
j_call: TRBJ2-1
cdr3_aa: CASSQGKAYEQFF

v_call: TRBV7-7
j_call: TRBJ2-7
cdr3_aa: CASSSTAGGEQYF

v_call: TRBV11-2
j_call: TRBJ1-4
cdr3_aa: CASSSGTGEATNEKLFF